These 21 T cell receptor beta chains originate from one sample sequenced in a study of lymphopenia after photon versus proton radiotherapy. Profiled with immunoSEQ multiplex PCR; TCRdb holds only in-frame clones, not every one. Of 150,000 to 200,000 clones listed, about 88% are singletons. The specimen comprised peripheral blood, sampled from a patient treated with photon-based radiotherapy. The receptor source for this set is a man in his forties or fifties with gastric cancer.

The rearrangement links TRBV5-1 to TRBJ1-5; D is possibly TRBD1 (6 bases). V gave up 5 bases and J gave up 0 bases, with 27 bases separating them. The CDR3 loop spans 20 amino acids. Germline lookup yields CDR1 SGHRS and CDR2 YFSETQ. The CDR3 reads CASRVGREGHSGNSNQPQHF. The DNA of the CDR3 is TGCGCCAGCAGGGTAGGAAGGGAGGGACATAGTGGCAATAGCAATCAGCCCCAGCATTTT.

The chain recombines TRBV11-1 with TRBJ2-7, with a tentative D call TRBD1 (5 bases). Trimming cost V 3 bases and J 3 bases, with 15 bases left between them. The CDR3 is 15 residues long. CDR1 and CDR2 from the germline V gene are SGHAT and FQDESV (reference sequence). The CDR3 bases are TGTGCCAGCAGCTTGGGGCCGGGCCTAAGCTACGAGCAGTACTTC. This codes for CASSLGPGLSYEQYF.

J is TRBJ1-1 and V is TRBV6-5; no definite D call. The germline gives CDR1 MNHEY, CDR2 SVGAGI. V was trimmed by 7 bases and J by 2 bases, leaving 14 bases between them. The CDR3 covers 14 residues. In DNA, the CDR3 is TGTGCCAGCATTTTCATGGGAGGAAACACTGAAGCTTTCTTT. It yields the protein CASIFMGGNTEAFF.

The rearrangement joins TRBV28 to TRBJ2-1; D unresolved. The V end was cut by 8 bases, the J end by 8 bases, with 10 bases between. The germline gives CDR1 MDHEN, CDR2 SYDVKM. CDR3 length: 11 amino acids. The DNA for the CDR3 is TGTGCCAGCTCCTCAAACGATGAGCAGTTCTTC. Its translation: CASSSNDEQFF.

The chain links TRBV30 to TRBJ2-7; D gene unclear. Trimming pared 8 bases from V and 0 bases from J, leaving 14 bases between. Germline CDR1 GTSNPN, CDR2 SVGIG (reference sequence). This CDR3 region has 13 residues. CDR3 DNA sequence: TGTGCCGCCATTTCCCGCGGCTCCTACGAGCAGTACTTC. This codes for CAAISRGSYEQYF. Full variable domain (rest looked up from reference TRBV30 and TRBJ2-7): SQTIHQWPATLVQPVGSPLSLECTVEGTSNPNLYWYRQAAGRGLQLLFYSVGIGQISSEVPQNLSASRPQDRQFILSSKKLLLSDSGFYLCAAISRGSYEQYFGPGTRLTVT.

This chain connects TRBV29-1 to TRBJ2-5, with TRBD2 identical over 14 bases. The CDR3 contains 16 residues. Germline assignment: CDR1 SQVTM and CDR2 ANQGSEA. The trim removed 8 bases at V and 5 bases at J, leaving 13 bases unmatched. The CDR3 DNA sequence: TGCAGCTTACAGGGACTAGCGGGAGTCATGGTGGAGACCCAGTACTTC. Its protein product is CSLQGLAGVMVETQYF.

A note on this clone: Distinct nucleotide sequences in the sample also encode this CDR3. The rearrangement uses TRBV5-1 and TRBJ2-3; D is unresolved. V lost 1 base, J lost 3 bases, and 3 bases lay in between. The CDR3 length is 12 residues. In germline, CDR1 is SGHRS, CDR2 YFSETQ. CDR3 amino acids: CASSLSTDTQYF. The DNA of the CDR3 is TGCGCCAGCAGCTTGAGTACAGATACGCAGTATTTT. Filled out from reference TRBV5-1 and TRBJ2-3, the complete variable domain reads KAGVTQTPRYLIKTRGQQVTLSCSPISGHRSVSWYQQTPGQGLQFLFEYFSETQRNKGNFPGRFSGRQFSNSRSEMNVSTLELGDSALYLCASSLSTDTQYFGPGTRLTVL.

The CDR3 sequence is CASRGTGVNNEQFF. In DNA, the CDR3 is TGCGCCAGCAGAGGGACAGGGGTCAACAATGAGCAGTTCTTC. The chain is built from TRBV10-2 and TRBJ2-1; 10 bases match TRBD1. Germline V gives CDR1 WSHSY, CDR2 SAAADI. The trim removed 6 bases at V and 5 bases at J, leaving 4 bases unmatched. The CDR3 has 14 amino acids.

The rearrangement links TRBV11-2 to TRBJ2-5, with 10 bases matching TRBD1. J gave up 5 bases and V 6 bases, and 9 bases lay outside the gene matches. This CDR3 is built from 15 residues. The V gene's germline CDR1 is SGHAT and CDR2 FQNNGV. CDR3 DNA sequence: TGTGCCAGCAGTTTTGGGACAGGGGTTTGGGAGACCCAGTACTTC. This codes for CASSFGTGVWETQYF.

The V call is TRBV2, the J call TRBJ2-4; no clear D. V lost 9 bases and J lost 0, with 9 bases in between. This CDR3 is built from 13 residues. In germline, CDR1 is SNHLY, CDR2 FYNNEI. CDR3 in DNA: TGTGCCAGTCTGGAGAGAGCCAAAAACATTCAGTACTTC. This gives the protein CASLERAKNIQYF.

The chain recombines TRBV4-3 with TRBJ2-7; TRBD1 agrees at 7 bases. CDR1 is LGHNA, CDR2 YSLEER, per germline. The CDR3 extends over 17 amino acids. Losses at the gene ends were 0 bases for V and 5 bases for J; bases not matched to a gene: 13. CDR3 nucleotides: TGCGCCAGCAGCCAAGACGGCTCACAGGGGTACGGGCACGAGCAGTACTTC. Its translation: CASSQDGSQGYGHEQYF.

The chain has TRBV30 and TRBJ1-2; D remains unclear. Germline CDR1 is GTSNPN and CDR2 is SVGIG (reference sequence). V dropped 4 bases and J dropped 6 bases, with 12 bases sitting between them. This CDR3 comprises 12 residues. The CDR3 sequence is CAWTPDGDGYTF. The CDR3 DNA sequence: TGTGCCTGGACCCCGGACGGAGATGGCTACACCTTC.

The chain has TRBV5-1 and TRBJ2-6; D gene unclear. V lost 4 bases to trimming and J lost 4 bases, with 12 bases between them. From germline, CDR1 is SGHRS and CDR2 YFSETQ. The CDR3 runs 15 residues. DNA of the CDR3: TGCGCCAGCAGCAAGCCGACATCCGGGGCCAACGTCCTGACTTTC. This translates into CASSKPTSGANVLTF.

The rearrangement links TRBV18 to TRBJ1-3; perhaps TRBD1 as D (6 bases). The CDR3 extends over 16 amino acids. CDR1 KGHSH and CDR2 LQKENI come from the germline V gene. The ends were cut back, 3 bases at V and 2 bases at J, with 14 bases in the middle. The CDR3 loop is CASSPGGGATGNTIYF. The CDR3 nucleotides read TGTGCCAGCTCACCCGGAGGGGGGGCAACTGGAAACACCATATATTTT.

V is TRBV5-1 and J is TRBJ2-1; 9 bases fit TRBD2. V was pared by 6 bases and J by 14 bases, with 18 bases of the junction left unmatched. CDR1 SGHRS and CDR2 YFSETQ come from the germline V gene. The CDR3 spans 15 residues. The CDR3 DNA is TGCGCCAGCAAGACGGAGGGACTAGCAAGGGACAATGAGTTCTTC. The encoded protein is CASKTEGLARDNEFF.

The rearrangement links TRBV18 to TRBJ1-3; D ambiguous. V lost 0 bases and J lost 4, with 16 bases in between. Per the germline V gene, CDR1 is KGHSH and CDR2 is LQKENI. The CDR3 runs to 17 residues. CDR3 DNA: TGTGCCAGCTCACCACCGAATGGGGAGTATTCGGGAAACACCATATATTTT. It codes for CASSPPNGEYSGNTIYF.

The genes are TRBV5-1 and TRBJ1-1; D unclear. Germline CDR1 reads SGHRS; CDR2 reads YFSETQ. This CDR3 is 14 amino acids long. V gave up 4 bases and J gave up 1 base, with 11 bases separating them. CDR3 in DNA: TGCGCCAGCAGCCCTGCACGGGAGAACACTGAAGCTTTCTTT. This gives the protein CASSPARENTEAFF.

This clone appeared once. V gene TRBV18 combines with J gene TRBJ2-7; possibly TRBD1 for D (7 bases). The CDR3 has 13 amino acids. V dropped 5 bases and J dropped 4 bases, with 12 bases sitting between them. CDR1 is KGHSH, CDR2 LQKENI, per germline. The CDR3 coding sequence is TGTGCCAGCTCAGGAGGGGGCGGATACGAGCAGTACTTC. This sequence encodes CASSGGGGYEQYF.

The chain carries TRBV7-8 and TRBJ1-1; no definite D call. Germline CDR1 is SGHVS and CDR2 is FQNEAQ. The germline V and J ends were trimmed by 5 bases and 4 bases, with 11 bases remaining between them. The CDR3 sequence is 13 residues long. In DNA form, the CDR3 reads TGTGCCAGCAGCCCTCGGAAACCCACTGAAGCTTTCTTT. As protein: CASSPRKPTEAFF.

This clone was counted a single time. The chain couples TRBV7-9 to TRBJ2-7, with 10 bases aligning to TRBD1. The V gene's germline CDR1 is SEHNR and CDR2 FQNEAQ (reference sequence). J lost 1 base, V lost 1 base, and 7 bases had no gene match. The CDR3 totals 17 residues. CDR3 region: CASSLGSGQGVSYEQYF. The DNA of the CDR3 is TGTGCCAGCAGCTTAGGTTCCGGACAGGGGGTTTCCTACGAGCAGTACTTC.

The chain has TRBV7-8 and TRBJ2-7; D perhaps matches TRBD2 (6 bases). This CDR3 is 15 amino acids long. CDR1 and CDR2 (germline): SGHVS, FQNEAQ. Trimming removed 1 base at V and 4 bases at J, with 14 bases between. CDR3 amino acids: CASSLDGGGYYEQYF. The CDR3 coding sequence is TGTGCCAGCAGCTTAGACGGGGGAGGCTATTACGAGCAGTACTTC.